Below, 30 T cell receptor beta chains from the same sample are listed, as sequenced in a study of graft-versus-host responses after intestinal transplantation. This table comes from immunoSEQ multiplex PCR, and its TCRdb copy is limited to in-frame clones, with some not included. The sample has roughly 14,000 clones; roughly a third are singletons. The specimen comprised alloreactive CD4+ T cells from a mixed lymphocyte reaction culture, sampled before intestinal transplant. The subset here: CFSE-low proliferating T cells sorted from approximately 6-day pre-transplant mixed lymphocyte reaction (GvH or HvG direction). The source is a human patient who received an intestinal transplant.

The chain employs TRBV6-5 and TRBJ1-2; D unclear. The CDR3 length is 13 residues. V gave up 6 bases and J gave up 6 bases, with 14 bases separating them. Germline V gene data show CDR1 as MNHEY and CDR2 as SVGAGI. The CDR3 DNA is TGTGCCAGCAGCCTTAGTGGGCGGGATGGCTACACCTTC. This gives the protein CASSLSGRDGYTF.

This chain's CDR3 is CASSPGGGLSYEQYF. Here the CDR3 DNA reads TGTGCCAGTAGTCCAGGGGGCGGCCTATCCTACGAGCAGTACTTC. The chain is built from TRBV19 and TRBJ2-7; 8 positions match TRBD1. After removal of 5 bases from V and 1 base from J, the junction contained 7 bases not matched to a gene. The CDR3 covers 15 residues. Germline assignment: CDR1 LNHDA and CDR2 SQIVND (reference sequence).

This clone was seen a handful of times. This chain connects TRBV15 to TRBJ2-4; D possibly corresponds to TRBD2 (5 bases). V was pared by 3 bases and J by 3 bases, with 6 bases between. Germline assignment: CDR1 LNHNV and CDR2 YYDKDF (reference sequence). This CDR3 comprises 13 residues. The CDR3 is CATSSRDKNIQYF. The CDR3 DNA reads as TGTGCCACCAGCAGCCGGGACAAAAACATTCAGTACTTC.

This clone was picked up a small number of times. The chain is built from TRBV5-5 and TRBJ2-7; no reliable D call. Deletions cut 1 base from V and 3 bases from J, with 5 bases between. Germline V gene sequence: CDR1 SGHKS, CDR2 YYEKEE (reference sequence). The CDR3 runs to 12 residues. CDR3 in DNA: TGTGCCAGCAGCTTGTTAGTCTACGAGCAGTACTTC. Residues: CASSLLVYEQYF.

CDR3 sequence (DNA): TGTGCCAGCAGCTTAATTTCGAGGAATCAGCCCCAGCATTTT. Residues: CASSLISRNQPQHF. The chain is built from TRBV7-4 and TRBJ1-5; D call uncertain. Germline CDR1 reads SGHVT; CDR2 reads SQSDAQ. CDR3 length: 14 residues. V was shortened by 2 bases and J by 4 bases, with 9 bases between the two germline ends.

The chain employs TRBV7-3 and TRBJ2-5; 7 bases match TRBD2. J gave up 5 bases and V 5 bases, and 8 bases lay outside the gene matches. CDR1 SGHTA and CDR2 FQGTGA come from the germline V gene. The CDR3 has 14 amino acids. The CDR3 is CASSRGTTPETQYF. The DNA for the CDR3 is TGTGCCAGCAGCCGCGGGACTACCCCGGAGACCCAGTACTTC.

The CDR3 sequence is CAIGDYIYEQYF. In nucleotides, the CDR3 is TGTGCCATTGGGGACTACATTTACGAGCAGTACTTC. The chain links TRBV10-3 to TRBJ2-7; 7 nucleotides match TRBD2. The V gene end was trimmed by 9 bases and the J gene end by 4 bases; junction bases not matched to a gene: 6. CDR3 length: 12 residues. CDR1 is ENHRY, CDR2 SYGVKD, per germline.

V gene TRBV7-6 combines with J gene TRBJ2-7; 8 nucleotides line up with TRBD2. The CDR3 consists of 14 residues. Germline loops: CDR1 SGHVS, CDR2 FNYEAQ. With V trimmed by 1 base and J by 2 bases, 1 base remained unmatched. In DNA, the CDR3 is TGTGCCAGCAGCTTAGGACTAGCGACCTACGAGCAGTACTTC. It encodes CASSLGLATYEQYF.

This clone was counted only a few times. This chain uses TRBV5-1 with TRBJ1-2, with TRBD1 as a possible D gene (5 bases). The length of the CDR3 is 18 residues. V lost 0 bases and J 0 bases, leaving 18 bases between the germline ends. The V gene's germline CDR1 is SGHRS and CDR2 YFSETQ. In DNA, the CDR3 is TGCGCCAGCAGCTTGGGAGGGCTGGTGGGGGTTCCTAACTATGGCTACACCTTC. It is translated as CASSLGGLVGVPNYGYTF.

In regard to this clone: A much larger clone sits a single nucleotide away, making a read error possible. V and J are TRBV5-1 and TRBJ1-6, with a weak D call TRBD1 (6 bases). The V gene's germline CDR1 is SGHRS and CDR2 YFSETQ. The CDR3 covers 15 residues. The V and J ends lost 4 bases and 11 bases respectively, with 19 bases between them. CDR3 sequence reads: CASSPLQGTDPPLHF. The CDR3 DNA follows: TGCGCCAGCAGCCCCCTCCAGGGGACGGATCCACCCCTCCACTTT.

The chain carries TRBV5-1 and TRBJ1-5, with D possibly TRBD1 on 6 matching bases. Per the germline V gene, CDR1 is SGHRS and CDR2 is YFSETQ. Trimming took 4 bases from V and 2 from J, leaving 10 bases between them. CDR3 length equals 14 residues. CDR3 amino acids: CASSRGDGNQPQHF. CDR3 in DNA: TGCGCCAGCAGCAGGGGGGATGGCAATCAGCCCCAGCATTTT. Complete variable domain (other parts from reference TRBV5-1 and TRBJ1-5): KAGVTQTPRYLIKTRGQQVTLSCSPISGHRSVSWYQQTPGQGLQFLFEYFSETQRNKGNFPGRFSGRQFSNSRSEMNVSTLELGDSALYLCASSRGDGNQPQHFGDGTRLSIL.

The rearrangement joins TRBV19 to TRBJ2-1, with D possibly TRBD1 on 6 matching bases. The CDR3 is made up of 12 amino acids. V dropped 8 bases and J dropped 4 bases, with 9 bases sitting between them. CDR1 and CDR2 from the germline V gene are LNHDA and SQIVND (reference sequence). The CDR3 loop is CASVDRYNEQFF. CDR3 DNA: TGTGCCAGTGTGGACAGATACAATGAGCAGTTCTTC.

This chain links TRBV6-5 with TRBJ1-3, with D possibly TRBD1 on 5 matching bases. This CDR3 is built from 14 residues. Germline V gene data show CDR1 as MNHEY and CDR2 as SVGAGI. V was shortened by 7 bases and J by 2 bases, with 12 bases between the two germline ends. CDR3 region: CASTGGRTGNTIYF. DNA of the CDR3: TGTGCCAGCACTGGGGGTAGGACTGGAAACACCATATATTTT.

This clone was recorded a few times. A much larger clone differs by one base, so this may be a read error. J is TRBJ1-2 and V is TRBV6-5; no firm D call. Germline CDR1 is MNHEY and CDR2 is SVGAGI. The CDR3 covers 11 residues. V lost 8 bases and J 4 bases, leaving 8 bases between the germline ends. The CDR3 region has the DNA TGTGCCAGCTGTTCTCCCTATGGCTACACCTTC. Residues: CASCSPYGYTF.

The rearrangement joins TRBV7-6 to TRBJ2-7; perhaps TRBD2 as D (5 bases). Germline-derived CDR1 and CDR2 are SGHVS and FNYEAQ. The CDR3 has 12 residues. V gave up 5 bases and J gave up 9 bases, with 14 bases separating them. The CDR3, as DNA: TGTGCCAGCAGCCCAGGTGCTGGAGGGCAGTACTTC. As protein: CASSPGAGGQYF.

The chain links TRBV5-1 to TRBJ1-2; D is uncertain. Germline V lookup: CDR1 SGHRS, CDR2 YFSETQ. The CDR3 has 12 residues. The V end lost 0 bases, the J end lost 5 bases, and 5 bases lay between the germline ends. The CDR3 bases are TGCGCCAGCAGCTTGGACAGTTATGGCTACACCTTC. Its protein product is CASSLDSYGYTF.

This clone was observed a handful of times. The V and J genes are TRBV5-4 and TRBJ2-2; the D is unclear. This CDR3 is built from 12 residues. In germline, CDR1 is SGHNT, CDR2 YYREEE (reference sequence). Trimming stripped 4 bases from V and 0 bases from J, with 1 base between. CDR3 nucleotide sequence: TGTGCCAGCAGCCCGAACACCGGGGAGCTGTTTTTT. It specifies CASSPNTGELFF.

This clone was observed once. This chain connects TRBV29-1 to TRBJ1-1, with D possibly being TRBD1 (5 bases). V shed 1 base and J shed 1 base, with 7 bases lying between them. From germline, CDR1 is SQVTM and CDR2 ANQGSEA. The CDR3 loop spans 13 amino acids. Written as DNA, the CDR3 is TGCAGCGTTGAAGCAGGGAGGAACACTGAAGCTTTCTTT. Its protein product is CSVEAGRNTEAFF.

The CDR3 DNA sequence: TGTGCCAGCTCACCACGTACAGGGGGGTATGGCTACACCTTC. Residues: CASSPRTGGYGYTF. The V gene is TRBV18, the J gene TRBJ1-2, with 8 nucleotides matching TRBD1. J gave up 5 bases and V 1 base, and 3 bases lay outside the gene matches. CDR1 and CDR2 (germline): KGHSH, LQKENI. CDR3 size: 14 residues.

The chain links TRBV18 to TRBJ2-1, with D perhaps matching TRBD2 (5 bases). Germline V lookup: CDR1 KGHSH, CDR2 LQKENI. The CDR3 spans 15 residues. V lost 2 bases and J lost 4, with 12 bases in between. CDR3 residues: CASSPASPPYNEQFF. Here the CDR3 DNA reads TGTGCCAGCTCACCAGCTAGCCCCCCTTACAATGAGCAGTTCTTC.

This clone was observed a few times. The DNA of the CDR3 is TGTGCCAGCAGCAAAAAACGGGGGGAGATGTATACGCAGTATTTT. As protein: CASSKKRGEMYTQYF. This chain links TRBV21-1 with TRBJ2-3; TRBD2 was called by the table and not checked on the DNA. TRBV21-1 is an annotated pseudogene. The CDR3 sequence is 15 residues long.

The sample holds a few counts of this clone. CDR3 bases: TGTGCCACCAGCAGATTCAAAGCGGGAGGGTTCTCCTACGAGCAGTACTTC. It codes for CATSRFKAGGFSYEQYF. The chain recombines TRBV15 with TRBJ2-7; TRBD2 matches 10 bases. V lost 2 bases to trimming and J lost 0 bases; unmatched junction nucleotides: 7. This CDR3 comprises 17 residues. Germline lookup yields CDR1 LNHNV and CDR2 YYDKDF (reference sequence).

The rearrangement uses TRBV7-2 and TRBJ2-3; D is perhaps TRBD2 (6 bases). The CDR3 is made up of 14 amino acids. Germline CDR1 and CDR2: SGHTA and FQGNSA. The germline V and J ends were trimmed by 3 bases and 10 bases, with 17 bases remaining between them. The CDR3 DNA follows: TGTGCCAGCAGCTTGGGGGGTACAATCAGCCCGCAGTATTTT. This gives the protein CASSLGGTISPQYF.

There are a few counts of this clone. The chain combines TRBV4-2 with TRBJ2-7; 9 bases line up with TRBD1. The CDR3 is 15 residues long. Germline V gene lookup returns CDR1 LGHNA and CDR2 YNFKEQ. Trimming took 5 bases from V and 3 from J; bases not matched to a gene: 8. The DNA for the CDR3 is TGTGCCAGCAGCTTCCCGGGACAGGGTGGCTACGAGCAGTACTTC. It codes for CASSFPGQGGYEQYF.

The CDR3 coding sequence is TGTGCCAGCAGCATACAGGGAGGAGAGACCCAGTACTTC. Residues: CASSIQGGETQYF. The rearrangement uses TRBV7-3 and TRBJ2-5; D might be TRBD1 or TRBD2, each matching 6 bases. The germline V and J ends were trimmed by 5 bases and 4 bases, with 11 bases remaining between them. Germline CDR1 is SGHTA and CDR2 is FQGTGA. The CDR3 has 13 residues. Drawing the rest from reference TRBV7-3 and TRBJ2-5, the complete variable domain is GAGVSQTPSNKVTEKGKYVELRCDPISGHTALYWYRQSLGQGPEFLIYFQGTGAADDSGLPNDRFFAVRPEGSVSTLKIQRTERGDSAVYLCASSIQGGETQYFGPGTRLLVL.

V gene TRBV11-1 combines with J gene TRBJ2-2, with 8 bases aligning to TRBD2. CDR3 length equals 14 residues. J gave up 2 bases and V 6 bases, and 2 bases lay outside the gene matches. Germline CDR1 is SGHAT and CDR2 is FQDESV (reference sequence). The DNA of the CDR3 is TGTGCCAGCAGAGTAGCGGGAAACACCGGGGAGCTGTTTTTT. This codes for CASRVAGNTGELFF.

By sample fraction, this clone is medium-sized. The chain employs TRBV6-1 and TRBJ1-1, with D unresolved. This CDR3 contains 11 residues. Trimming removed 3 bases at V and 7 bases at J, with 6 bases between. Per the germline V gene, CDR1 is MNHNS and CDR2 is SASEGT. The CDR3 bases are TGTGCCAGCAGTGATCTCCGTGAAGCTTTCTTT. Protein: CASSDLREAFF.

The chain's CDR3 is CAWTRGPTNEQFF. CDR3 sequence (DNA): TGTGCCTGGACCAGGGGGCCTACCAATGAGCAGTTCTTC. The chain joins TRBV30 to TRBJ2-1, with 8 nucleotides matching TRBD1. The J segment lost 6 bases and the V segment lost 4 bases, leaving 5 bases of the junction unmatched. CDR1 is GTSNPN, CDR2 SVGIG, per germline (reference sequence). The CDR3 consists of 13 residues.

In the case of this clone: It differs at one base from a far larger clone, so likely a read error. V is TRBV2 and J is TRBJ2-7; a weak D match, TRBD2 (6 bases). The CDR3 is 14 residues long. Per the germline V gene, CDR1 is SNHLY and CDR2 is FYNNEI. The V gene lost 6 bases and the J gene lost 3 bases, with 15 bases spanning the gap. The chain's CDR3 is CASRGLLLGYEQYF. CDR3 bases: TGTGCCAGCAGGGGACTGCTATTAGGCTACGAGCAGTACTTC.

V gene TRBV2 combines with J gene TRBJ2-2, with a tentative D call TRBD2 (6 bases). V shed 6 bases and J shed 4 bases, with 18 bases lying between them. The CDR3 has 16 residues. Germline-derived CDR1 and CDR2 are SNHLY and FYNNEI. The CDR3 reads CASSPPLGLITGELFF. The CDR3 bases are TGTGCCAGCAGCCCTCCCTTGGGACTGATCACCGGGGAGCTGTTTTTT.